This T cell receptor beta chain is drawn from a study of blood T cells in healthy people across ages (dated by TCRdb to 2015 to 2017). Concerning the study at large: In model experiments, template switching captured about one uniquely barcoded TCR beta cDNA molecule for every two T cells. The study measured age-related changes in TCR beta repertoire diversity using deep sequencing normalized with unique cDNA molecular identifiers. Four age groups were formed from the donors: young (average approximately 15 years), middle-aged (around 40), aged (62) and long-lived (approximately 78). To avoid experimental bias, donors of different ages were spread randomly across the sequencing lanes. The study analyzed two additional independent replicas of 1 million unique cDNA reads from the same blood draw for two donors, one aged 18 to 30 and one aged 80 or older. What the authors observed across the whole study: Because profiling used bulk unsorted PBMCs, naive and antigen-experienced compartments could not be compared conclusively. Estimates of total diversity based on one million sequenced T cells were considered lower bounds and underestimates. A strong correlation was found between observed TCR beta diversity and the percentage of naive T cells measured by flow cytometry. Observed TCR beta diversity per million T cells fell roughly linearly with age, and a significant reduction was already apparent by age roughly 40. Because the CMV infection status of the donors was unknown, age-related changes in expanded clonotypes may potentially have been confounded. Compared with the aged group, the long-lived group had more naive CD4+ T cells, fewer expanded clones and increased TCR diversity, suggesting age selection.

CDR1 and CDR2, per the germline V gene (reference sequence), are DFQATT and SNEGSKA. The CDR3 sequence holds 12 residues, the cysteine and phenylalanine included. Kept here is only the CDR3 DNA, which spans 36 bases and is read in frame from base 1. Receptors were amplified or captured by 5' RACE. Reads for this sample came from an Illumina HiSeq 2500. A second roughly 6 to 11 cycle PCR used a sample-barcoded 5' primer and a J-beta primer mix. A template-switch 5' adaptor carrying 12 random nucleotides introduced a unique molecular identifier onto each TCR beta cDNA molecule. Each sample yielded at least 2.5 million CDR3-containing paired-end reads. The Mint cDNA synthesis kit, primed by a TRBC-specific oligonucleotide, was used to synthesize first-strand cDNA from all RNA. After uracil-DNA glycosylase treatment, a first 18-cycle PCR used universal primers M1SS and BC2_uni_R on all cDNA. On the authors' methods: For normalization, 1 million high-quality reads, each with a distinct molecular identifier, were randomly selected from each sample. Reads with shared molecular identifiers were discarded instead of being binned into consensus sequences. MiTCR, set to a Q25 quality threshold and the strictest error-elimination algorithm, was used for CDR3 identification, clonotype clustering and error correction. A nonparametric unseen species model with Euler transformation was used to estimate a lower bound on total TCR beta diversity. The raw public data were reprocessed by TCRdb itself: fastp quality trimming at Q25, MiXCR clonotype calling, in-frame beta chains only. Each entry merges the rows of one CDR3 protein and shows their most common DNA and genes. TCRdb assigned the V and J calls; the authors' analysis was not used. Within this sample are some 1.7 million distinct CDR3 sequences, with 25% to 30% of them counted one time only. 7.7% of the sample is held by the ten biggest clonotypes.

Systemically healthy Caucasian individuals from Russia, roughly 40 in total and aged roughly 6 to 100 years, were included as donors. Roughly 9 milliliters of peripheral blood were drawn from each donor into EDTA-treated Vacutainer tubes. Ficoll-Paque density-gradient centrifugation was used to isolate PBMCs, with at least 6.5 million per sample. Total RNA, at least 6 micrograms per sample, was extracted from PBMCs with Trizol reagent. For every donor, an aliquot of PBMCs went through flow cytometry to measure the percentages of naive CD45RAhigh/CD27high T cells. Regarding this clonotype: There is no known antigen for this receptor. A single base separates this from a much larger clone, so it may be a read error.

The receptor's source is a woman in her twenties or thirties in good health. The V and J segments used are TRBV20-1 and TRBJ1-2, with no reliable assignment of the D segment. The sample comprised blood. The CDR3 protein is CGASQLGPGYTF. The DNA sequence follows: TGCGGTGCTAGTCAGCTTGGCCCAGGCTACACCTTC.